The text below deals with one T cell receptor beta chain. The sample belongs to a study of T cells after yellow fever vaccination. For TCR, cDNA came from 5'RACE template switching, which added a universal primer site and UMIs. MiXCR was run by TCRdb on the 5' RACE reads, yielding one entry per CDR3 protein. The table has a few hundred thousand distinct CDR3 sequences, less than 8.5% seen once. Germline V gene sequence: CDR1 MGHRA, CDR2 YSYEKL. With 0 bases clipped from V and 6 bases from J, the junction kept 15 bases outside the gene matches. This CDR3 is built from 19 residues. The sample in question was CD4+ T cells sorted from PBMCs, obtained 15 days after the yellow fever booster vaccination. The source is a man aged 25 to 45 who received the YFV17D yellow fever vaccine. This chain links TRBV4-1 with TRBJ2-2; 8 nucleotides align to TRBD1. The CDR3 reads CASSQDQGARGLVAGELFF. The CDR3 nucleotides read TGCGCCAGCAGCCAAGATCAAGGCGCCAGGGGGCTTGTAGCCGGGGAGCTGTTTTTT.